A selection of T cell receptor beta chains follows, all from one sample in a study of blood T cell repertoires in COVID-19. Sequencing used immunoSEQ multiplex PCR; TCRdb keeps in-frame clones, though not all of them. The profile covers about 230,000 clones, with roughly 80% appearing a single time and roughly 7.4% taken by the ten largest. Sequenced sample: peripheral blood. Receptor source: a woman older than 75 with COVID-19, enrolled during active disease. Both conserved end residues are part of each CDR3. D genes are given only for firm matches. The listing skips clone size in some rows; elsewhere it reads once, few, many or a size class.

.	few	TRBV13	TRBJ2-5	TGTGCCAGCAGCACCTCGGTGGTCGAGGAGACCCAGTACTTC	CASSTSVVEETQYF
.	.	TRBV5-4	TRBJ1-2	TGTGCCAGCAGCTTGATATCGGGGGAGAGTGGCTACACCTTC	CASSLISGESGYTF
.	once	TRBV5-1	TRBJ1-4	TGCGCCAGCAGCTTGGGGAGTAATGAAAAACTGTTTTTT	CASSLGSNEKLFF
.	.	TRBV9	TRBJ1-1	TGTGCCAGCAGCGTCCATGGGGGGACCACTGAAGCTTTCTTT	CASSVHGGTTEAFF
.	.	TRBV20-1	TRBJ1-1	TGCAGTGCTATGGGTCGGGATAGGGCTTTCTTT	CSAMGRDRAFF
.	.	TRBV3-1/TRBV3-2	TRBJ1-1	TGTGCCAGCAGTTTAACCAGCGACACTGAAGCTTTCTTT	CASSLTSDTEAFF
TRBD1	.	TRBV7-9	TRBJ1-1	TGTGCCAGCAGCTTAGCGCGACAGGGGAACACTGAAGCTTTCTTT	CASSLARQGNTEAFF
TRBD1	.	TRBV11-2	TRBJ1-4	TGTGCCAGCAGCTCATCGGACAGGGGGAATGAAAAACTGTTTTTT	CASSSSDRGNEKLFF
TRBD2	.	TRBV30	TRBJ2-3	TGTGCCTGGAGGCCTAGCGGGGGAACAGATACGCAGTATTTT	CAWRPSGGTDTQYF
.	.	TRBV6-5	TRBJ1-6	TGTGCCAGCGGAGCTGGCCTGATCTCACCCCTCCACTTT	CASGAGLISPLHF
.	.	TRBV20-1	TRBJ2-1	TGCAGTGCTAGGAGGATGGGTGAGCAGTTCTTC	CSARRMGEQFF
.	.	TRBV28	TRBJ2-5	TGTGCCAGCAGTTCCCCGACCGCGGGATCGGAGACCCAGTACTTC	CASSSPTAGSETQYF
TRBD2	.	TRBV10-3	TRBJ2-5	TGTGCCATCAGTTCCACTCTAGCGGGAGATATAGAGACCCAGTACTTC	CAISSTLAGDIETQYF
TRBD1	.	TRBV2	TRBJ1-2	TGTGCCAGCAGACTAGACAGGGGAGGGAACTATGGCTACACCTTC	CASRLDRGGNYGYTF
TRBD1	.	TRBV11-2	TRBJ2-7	TGTGCCAGCAGCGAAAAGGCCGGGACAGGGGGAACCTACGAGCAGTACTTC	CASSEKAGTGGTYEQYF
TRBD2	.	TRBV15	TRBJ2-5	TGTGCCACCAGCAGGGGGACTAGCGGGGGACGGGAGACCCAGTACTTC	CATSRGTSGGRETQYF
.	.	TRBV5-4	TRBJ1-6	TGTGCCAGCAGCTTCGAAAGGGGTCGCTCACCCCTCCACTTT	CASSFERGRSPLHF
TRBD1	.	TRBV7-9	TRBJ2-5	TGTGCCAGCAGCCTCGGGACAGCCCAAGAGACCCAGTACTTC	CASSLGTAQETQYF
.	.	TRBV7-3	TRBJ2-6	TGTGCCAGCAGCCCCCACAGGGCCTCTGGGGCCAACGTCCTGACTTTC	CASSPHRASGANVLTF
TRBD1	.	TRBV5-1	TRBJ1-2	TGCGCCAGCAGTCGACAGGGCGGCGGCTACACCTTC	CASSRQGGGYTF
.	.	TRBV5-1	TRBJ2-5	TGCGCCAGCAGCTTGGAAGGGGGTGGGGAGACCCAGTACTTC	CASSLEGGGETQYF
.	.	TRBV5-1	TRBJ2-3	TGCGCCAGCAGACTCGGGAGTAGGGACACAGATACGCAGTATTTT	CASRLGSRDTDTQYF
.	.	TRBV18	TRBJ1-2	TGTGCCAGCTCACCGGAGGGAGACGGCTACACCTTC	CASSPEGDGYTF
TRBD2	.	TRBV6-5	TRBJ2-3	TGTGCCAGCAGTCCCGGACTAGTAGTTACAGATACGCAGTATTTT	CASSPGLVVTDTQYF
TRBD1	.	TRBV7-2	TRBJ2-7	TGTGCCAGCAGACCGACAGGGGGTGGGTACGAGCAGTACTTC	CASRPTGGGYEQYF
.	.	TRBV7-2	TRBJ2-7	TGTGCCAGCAGCTTTATGGCGGGACCATCCTACGAGCAGTACTTC	CASSFMAGPSYEQYF
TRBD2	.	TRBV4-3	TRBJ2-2	TGCGCCAGCAGCCAAGGACTAGCGGGAGGCGGGGAGCTGTTTTTT	CASSQGLAGGGELFF
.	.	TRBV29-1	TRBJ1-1	TGCAGCGTTACCTTTACAGGGCGAGCTTTCTTT	CSVTFTGRAFF
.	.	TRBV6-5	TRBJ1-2	TGTGCCAGCAGAGCTGGAGGTCTCTATGGCTACACCTTC	CASRAGGLYGYTF
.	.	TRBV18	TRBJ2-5	TGTGCCAGCTCACCACAAAGTCCCCTGTCTATCGGGACACCAAAAGAGACCCAGTACTTC	CASSPQSPLSIGTPKETQYF
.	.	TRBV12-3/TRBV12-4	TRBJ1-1	TGTGCCAGCATGGGAGGGGGATACACTGAAGCTTTCTTT	CASMGGGYTEAFF
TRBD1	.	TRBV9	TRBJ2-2	TGTGCCAGCAGCGTAGATGGGACAGGGGGCGGGGAGCTGTTTTTT	CASSVDGTGGGELFF
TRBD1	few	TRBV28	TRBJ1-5	TGTGCCAGCAGTTTCGGACAGGGGTCGAGCAATCAGCCCCAGCATTTT	CASSFGQGSSNQPQHF
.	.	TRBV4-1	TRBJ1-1	TGCGCCAGCAGCCCGACACACGGGGGGACTGAAGCTTTCTTT	CASSPTHGGTEAFF
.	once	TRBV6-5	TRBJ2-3	TGTGCCACGCAGGGTACTCACACAGATACGCAGTATTTT	CATQGTHTDTQYF
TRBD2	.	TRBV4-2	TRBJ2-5	TGTGCCAGCAGCCAAGACCCTAGCGGGGGGGCGGAGACCCAGTACTTC	CASSQDPSGGAETQYF
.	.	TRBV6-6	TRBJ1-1	TGTGCCAGCAGGCACTCCCGGGGGGGCATGAACACTGAAGCTTTCTTT	CASRHSRGGMNTEAFF
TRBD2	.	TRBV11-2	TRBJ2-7	TGTGCCAGCAGCTTAGCATGGGCTAGCGGGGCCTACGAGCAGTACTTC	CASSLAWASGAYEQYF
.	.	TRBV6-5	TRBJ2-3	TGTGCCAGCAGTTCGCAGGGGAAAAGCACAGATACGCAGTATTTT	CASSSQGKSTDTQYF
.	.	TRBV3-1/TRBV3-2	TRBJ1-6	TGTGCCAGCAGCCAAGGGGGCACAAGCTCTCTCCACTTT	CASSQGGTSSLHF
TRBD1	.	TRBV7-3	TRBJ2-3	TGTGCCAGCAGCTTAGGGACAGGGTCAGATACGCAGTATTTT	CASSLGTGSDTQYF
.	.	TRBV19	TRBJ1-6	TGTGCCAGTAGCGCTGTCGGGCAGGGGAAGAATTCACCCCTCCACTTT	CASSAVGQGKNSPLHF
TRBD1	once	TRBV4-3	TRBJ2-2	TGCGCCAGCAGCCAAGAAGCCTCCCCGGGACAGCAAACCGGGGAGCTGTTTTTT	CASSQEASPGQQTGELFF
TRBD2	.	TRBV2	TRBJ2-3	TGTGCCAGCAGGCAAATGGGGTCACTAGCGGGAGTCGATACGCAGTATTTT	CASRQMGSLAGVDTQYF
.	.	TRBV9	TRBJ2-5	TGTGCCAGCAGCGTAGATGGGGGCTTTGAGACCCAGTACTTC	CASSVDGGFETQYF
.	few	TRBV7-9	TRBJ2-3	TGTGCCAGCAGCTTAGCGGGAACACAGGCGCAGTATTTT	CASSLAGTQAQYF
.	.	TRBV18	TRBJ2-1	TGTGCCAGCTCATCGGGACTCCTCTACAATGAGCAGTTCTTC	CASSSGLLYNEQFF
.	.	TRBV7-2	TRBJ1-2	TGTGCCAGCAGCTTCGAGGGACTCTCAGGCTACACCTTC	CASSFEGLSGYTF
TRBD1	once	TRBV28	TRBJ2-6	TGTGCCAGCATCTCTGTCCGGGACAGCTACTCTGGGGCCAACGTCCTGACTTTC	CASISVRDSYSGANVLTF
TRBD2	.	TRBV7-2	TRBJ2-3	TGTGCCAGCAGTTCCTGGACTAGCGGAAGCACAGATACGCAGTATTTT	CASSSWTSGSTDTQYF
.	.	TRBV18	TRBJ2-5	TGTGCCAGCTCACCATTTCGGGGGACCGCAGAGACCCAGTACTTC	CASSPFRGTAETQYF
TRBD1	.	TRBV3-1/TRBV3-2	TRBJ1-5	TGTGCCAGCAGCAGACAGGGGAATCAGCCCCAGCATTTT	CASSRQGNQPQHF
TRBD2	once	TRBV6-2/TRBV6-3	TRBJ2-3	TGTGCCAGCAGTTACCAGGGACTAGCGGGAGCAGCAGATACGCAGTATTTT	CASSYQGLAGAADTQYF
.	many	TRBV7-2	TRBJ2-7	TGTGCCAGCAGCTTAGGCGGATCCTTCACCTACGAGCAGTACTTC	CASSLGGSFTYEQYF
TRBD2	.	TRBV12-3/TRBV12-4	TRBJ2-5	TGTGCCAGCAGGGTAGCGGGGGGAGAGACCCAGTACTTC	CASRVAGGETQYF
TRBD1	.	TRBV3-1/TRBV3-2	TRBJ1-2	TGTGCCAGCAGCCATCCGAGGAACAGGGGAGCTGGCTACACCTTC	CASSHPRNRGAGYTF
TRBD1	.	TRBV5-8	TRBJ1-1	TGTGCCAGCAGCTTGGAAGGAAGGGGGCAAGCTTTCTTT	CASSLEGRGQAFF
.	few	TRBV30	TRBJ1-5	TGTGCCTGGAGTGTACTAAGCTCAAGCAATCAGCCCCAGCATTTT	CAWSVLSSSNQPQHF
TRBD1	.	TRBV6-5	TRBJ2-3	TGTGCCAGCAGCACAGGGGGCACAATAGATACGCAGTATTTT	CASSTGGTIDTQYF